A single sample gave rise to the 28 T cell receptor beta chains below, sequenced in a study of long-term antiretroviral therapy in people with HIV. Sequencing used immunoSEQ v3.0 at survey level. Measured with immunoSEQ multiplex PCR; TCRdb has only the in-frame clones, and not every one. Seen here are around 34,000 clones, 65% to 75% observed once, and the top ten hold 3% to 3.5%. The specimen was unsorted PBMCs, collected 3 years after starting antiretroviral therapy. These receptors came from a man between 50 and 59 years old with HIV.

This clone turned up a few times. This CDR3 is CASSLDLRGVQETQYF. As DNA, the CDR3 is TGTGCCAGCAGCTTAGATCTCAGGGGAGTCCAAGAGACCCAGTACTTC. The chain combines TRBV7-8 with TRBJ2-5, with a weak D call TRBD1 (6 bases). CDR3 length: 16 residues. The germline gives CDR1 SGHVS, CDR2 FQNEAQ. V lost 1 base to trimming and J lost 1 base, with 13 bases between them. Complete variable domain (other parts from reference TRBV7-8 and TRBJ2-5): GAGVSQSPRYKVAKRGQDVALRCDPISGHVSLFWYQQALGQGPEFLTYFQNEAQLDKSGLPSDRFFAERPEGSVSTLKIQRTQQEDSAVYLCASSLDLRGVQETQYFGPGTRLLVL.

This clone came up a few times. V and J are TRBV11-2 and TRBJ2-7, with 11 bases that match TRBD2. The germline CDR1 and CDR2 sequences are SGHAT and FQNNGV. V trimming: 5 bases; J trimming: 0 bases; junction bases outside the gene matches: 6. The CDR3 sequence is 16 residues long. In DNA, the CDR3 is TGTGCCAGCAGCCCTAGACTAGCGGGGCCCTCCTACGAGCAGTACTTC. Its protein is CASSPRLAGPSYEQYF.

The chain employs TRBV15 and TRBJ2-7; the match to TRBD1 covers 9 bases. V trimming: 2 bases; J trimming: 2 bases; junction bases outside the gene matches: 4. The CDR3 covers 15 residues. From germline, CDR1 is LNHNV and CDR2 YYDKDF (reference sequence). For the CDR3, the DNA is TGTGCCACCAGCAGACAGGGACAGGGAGCCTACGAGCAGTACTTC. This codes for CATSRQGQGAYEQYF.

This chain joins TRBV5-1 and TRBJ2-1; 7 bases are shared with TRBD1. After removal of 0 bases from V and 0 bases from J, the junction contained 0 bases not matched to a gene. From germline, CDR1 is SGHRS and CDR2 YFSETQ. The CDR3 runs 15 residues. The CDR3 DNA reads TGCGCCAGCAGCTTGGGACAGGGCTCCTACAATGAGCAGTTCTTC. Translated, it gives CASSLGQGSYNEQFF.

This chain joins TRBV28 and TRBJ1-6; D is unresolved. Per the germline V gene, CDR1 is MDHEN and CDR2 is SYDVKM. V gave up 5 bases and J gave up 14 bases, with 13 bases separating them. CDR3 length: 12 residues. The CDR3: CASSADGRSLHF. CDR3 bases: TGTGCCAGCAGTGCGGACGGCAGGTCCCTCCACTTT.

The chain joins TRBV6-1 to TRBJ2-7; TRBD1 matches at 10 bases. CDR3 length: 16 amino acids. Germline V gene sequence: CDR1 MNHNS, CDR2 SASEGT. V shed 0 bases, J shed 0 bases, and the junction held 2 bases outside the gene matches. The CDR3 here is CASSEAGTGVSYEQYF. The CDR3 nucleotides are TGTGCCAGCAGTGAAGCGGGGACAGGGGTCTCCTACGAGCAGTACTTC.

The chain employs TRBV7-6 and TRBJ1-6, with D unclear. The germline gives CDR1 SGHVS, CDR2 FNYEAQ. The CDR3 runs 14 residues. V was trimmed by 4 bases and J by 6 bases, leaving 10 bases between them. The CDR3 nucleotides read TGTGCCAGCAGCTGGGGTCTCCTTAATTCACCCCTCCACTTT. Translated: CASSWGLLNSPLHF.

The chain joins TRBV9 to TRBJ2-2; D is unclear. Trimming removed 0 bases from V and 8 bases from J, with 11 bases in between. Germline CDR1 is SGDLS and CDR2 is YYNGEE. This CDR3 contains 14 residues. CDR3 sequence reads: CASSVVPSRGELFF. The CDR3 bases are TGTGCCAGCAGCGTAGTTCCTAGTCGGGGGGAGCTGTTTTTT.

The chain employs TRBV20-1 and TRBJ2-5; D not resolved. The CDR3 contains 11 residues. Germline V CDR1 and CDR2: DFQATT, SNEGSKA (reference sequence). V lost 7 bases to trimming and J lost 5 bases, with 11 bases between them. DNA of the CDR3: TGCAGTGTCGGTGGATCGGAGACCCAGTACTTC. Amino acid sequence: CSVGGSETQYF.

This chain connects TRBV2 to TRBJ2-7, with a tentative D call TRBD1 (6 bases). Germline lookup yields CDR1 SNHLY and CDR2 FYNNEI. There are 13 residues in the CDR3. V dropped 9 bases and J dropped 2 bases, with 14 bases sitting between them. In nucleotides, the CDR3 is TGTGCCAGACGGACAGTTGGAACCTACGAGCAGTACTTC. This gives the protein CARRTVGTYEQYF.

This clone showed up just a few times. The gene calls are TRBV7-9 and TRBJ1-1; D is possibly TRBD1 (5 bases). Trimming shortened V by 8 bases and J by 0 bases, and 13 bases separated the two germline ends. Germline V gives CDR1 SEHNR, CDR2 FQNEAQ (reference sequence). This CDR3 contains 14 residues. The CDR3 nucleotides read TGTGCCAGCCTGGTCGGGGCTCTGAACACTGAAGCTTTCTTT. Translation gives CASLVGALNTEAFF.

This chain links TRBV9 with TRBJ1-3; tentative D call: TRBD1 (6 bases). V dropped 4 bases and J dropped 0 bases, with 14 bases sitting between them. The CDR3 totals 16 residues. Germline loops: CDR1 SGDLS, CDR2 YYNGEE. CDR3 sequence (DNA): TGTGCCAGCAGCTCGGGCGGAGGGGGCTCTGGAAACACCATATATTTT. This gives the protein CASSSGGGGSGNTIYF. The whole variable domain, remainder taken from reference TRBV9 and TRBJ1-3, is DSGVTQTPKHLITATGQRVTLRCSPRSGDLSVYWYQQSLDQGLQFLIQYYNGEERAKGNILERFSAQQFPDLHSELNLSSLELGDSALYFCASSSGGGGSGNTIYFGEGSWLTVV.

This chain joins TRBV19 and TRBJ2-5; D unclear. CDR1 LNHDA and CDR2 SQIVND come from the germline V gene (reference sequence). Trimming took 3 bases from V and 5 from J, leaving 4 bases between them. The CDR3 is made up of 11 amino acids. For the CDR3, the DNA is TGTGCCAGTAGTATCTTCGAGACCCAGTACTTC. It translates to CASSIFETQYF.

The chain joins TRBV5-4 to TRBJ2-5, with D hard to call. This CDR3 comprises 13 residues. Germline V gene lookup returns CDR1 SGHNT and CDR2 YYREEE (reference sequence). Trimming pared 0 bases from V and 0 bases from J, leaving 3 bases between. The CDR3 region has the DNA TGTGCCAGCAGCTTGGGGTACCAAGAGACCCAGTACTTC. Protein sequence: CASSLGYQETQYF.

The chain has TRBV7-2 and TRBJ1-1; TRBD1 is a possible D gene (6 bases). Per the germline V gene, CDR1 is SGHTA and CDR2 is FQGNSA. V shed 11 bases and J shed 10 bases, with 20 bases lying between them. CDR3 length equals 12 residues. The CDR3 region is CASSGGRVRAFF. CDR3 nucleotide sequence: TGTGCCTCCTCCGGGGGGCGGGTGAGAGCTTTCTTT.

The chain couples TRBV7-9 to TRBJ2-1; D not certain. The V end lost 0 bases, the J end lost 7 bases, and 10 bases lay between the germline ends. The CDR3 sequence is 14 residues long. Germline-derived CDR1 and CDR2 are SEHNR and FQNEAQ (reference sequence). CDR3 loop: CASSLASLTNEQFF. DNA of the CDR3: TGTGCCAGCAGCTTAGCATCTCTGACTAATGAGCAGTTCTTC.

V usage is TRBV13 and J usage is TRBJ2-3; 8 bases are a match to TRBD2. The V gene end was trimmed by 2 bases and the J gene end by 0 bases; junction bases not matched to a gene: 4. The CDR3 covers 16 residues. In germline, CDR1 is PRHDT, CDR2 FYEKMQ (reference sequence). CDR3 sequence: CASSLLAGTSTDTQYF. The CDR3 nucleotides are TGTGCCAGCAGCTTATTAGCGGGAACTAGCACAGATACGCAGTATTTT.

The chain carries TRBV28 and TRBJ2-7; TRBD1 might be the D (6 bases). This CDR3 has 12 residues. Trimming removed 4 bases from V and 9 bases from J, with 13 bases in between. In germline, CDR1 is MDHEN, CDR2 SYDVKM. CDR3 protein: CASSWTELGQYF. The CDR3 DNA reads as TGTGCCAGCAGTTGGACAGAACTTGGGCAGTACTTC.

The DNA of the CDR3 is TGCGCCAGCAGTTCGTGGGGGGCTACTAATGAAAAACTGTTTTTT. Translating it yields CASSSWGATNEKLFF. The chain employs TRBV5-1 and TRBJ1-4; D is possibly TRBD1 (6 bases). The CDR3 sequence is 15 residues long. Trimming pared 5 bases from V and 2 bases from J, leaving 13 bases between. Germline CDR1 and CDR2: SGHRS and YFSETQ. Full variable domain (rest looked up from reference TRBV5-1 and TRBJ1-4): KAGVTQTPRYLIKTRGQQVTLSCSPISGHRSVSWYQQTPGQGLQFLFEYFSETQRNKGNFPGRFSGRQFSNSRSEMNVSTLELGDSALYLCASSSWGATNEKLFFGSGTQLSVL.

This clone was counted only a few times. The CDR3 protein is CASTGTSSGNTIYF. For the CDR3, the DNA is TGTGCCAGCACCGGGACCAGCTCTGGAAACACCATATATTTT. This chain links TRBV9 with TRBJ1-3; a possible D gene is TRBD1 (5 bases). The V end lost 6 bases, the J end lost 0 bases, and 10 bases lay between the germline ends. Germline CDR1 and CDR2: SGDLS and YYNGEE. The CDR3 has 14 residues. The full variable domain, completed using reference TRBV9 and TRBJ1-3, is DSGVTQTPKHLITATGQRVTLRCSPRSGDLSVYWYQQSLDQGLQFLIQYYNGEERAKGNILERFSAQQFPDLHSELNLSSLELGDSALYFCASTGTSSGNTIYFGEGSWLTVV.

The CDR3, as DNA: TGTGCCAGCAGCCCCGCCGGGTCTTCCTATAATTCACCCCTCCACTTT. Protein: CASSPAGSSYNSPLHF. This chain links TRBV7-9 with TRBJ1-6; no clear D. With 5 bases removed from V and 1 base from J, the gap between germline ends came to 12 bases. The CDR3 has 16 residues. Germline assignment: CDR1 SEHNR and CDR2 FQNEAQ (reference sequence).

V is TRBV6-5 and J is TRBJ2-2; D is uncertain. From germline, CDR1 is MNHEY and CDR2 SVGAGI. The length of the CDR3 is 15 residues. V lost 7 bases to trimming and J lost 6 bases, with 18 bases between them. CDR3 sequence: CASKMLGLSPGELFF. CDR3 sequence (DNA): TGTGCCAGCAAAATGCTCGGGCTCAGCCCCGGGGAGCTGTTTTTT.

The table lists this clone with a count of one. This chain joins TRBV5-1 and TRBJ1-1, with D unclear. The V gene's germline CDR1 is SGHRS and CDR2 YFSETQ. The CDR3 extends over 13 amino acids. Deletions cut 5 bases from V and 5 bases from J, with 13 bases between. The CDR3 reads CASREGGGTEAFF. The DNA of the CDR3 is TGCGCCAGCAGGGAGGGCGGTGGGACTGAAGCTTTCTTT.

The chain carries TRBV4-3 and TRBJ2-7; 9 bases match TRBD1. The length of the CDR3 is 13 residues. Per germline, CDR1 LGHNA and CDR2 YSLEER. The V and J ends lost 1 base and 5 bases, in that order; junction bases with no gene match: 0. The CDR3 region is CASSQGDRDEQYF. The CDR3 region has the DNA TGCGCCAGCAGCCAAGGGGACAGGGACGAGCAGTACTTC.

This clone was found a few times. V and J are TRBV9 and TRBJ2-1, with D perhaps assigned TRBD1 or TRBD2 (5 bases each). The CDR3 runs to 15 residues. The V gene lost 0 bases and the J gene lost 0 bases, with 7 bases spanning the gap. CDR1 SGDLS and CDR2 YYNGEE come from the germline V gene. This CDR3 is CASSVDGGSYNEQFF. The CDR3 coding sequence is TGTGCCAGCAGCGTAGATGGGGGCTCCTACAATGAGCAGTTCTTC. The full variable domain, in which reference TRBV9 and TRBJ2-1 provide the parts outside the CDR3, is DSGVTQTPKHLITATGQRVTLRCSPRSGDLSVYWYQQSLDQGLQFLIQYYNGEERAKGNILERFSAQQFPDLHSELNLSSLELGDSALYFCASSVDGGSYNEQFFGPGTRLTVL.

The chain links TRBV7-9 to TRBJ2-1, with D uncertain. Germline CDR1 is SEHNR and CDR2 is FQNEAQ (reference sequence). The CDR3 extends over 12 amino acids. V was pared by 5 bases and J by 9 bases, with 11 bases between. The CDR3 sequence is CASSRILIEQFF. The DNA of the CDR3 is TGTGCCAGCAGCCGAATCCTCATTGAGCAGTTCTTC.

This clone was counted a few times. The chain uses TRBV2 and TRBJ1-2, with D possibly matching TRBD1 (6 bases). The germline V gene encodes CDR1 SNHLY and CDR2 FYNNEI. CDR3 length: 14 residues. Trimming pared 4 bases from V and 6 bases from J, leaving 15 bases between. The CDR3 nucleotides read TGTGCCAGCAGTGGGGGCAGGGGACGGGATGGCTACACCTTC. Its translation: CASSGGRGRDGYTF.

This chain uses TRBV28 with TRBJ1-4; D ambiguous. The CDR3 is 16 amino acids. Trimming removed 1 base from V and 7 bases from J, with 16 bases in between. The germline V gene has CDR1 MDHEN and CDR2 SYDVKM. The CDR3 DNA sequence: TGTGCCAGCAGTTTATTACCCGGGTCAGTGACTGAAAAACTGTTTTTT. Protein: CASSLLPGSVTEKLFF. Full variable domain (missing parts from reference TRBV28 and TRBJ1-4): DVKVTQSSRYLVKRTGEKVFLECVQDMDHENMFWYRQDPGLGLRLIYFSYDVKMKEKGDIPEGYSVSREKKERFSLILESASTNQTSMYLCASSLLPGSVTEKLFFGSGTQLSVL.